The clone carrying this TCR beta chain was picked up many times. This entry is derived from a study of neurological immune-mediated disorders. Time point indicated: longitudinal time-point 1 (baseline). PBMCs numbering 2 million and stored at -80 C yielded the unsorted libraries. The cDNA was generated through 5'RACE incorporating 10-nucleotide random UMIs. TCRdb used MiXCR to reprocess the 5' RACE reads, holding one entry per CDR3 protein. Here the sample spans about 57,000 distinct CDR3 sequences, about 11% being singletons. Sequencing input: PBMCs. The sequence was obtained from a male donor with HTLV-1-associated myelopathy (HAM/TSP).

The CDR3 nucleotides read TGCAGTGCTAGAGATTCTAGCGGGGGAGGGGTCGGGGATGAGCAGTTCTTC. Residues: CSARDSSGGGVGDEQFF. The chain carries TRBV20-1 and TRBJ2-1, with TRBD2 matching 10 bases. The CDR3 spans 17 residues. Trimming took 0 bases from V and 8 from J; bases not matched to a gene: 13. The germline CDR1 and CDR2 sequences are DFQATT and SNEGSKA (reference sequence).